This T cell receptor beta chain appears in the sequencing data of a study of PD-1 blockade in classical Hodgkin lymphoma. Regarding the study as a whole: The study found complete responders had baseline diversity similar to newly diagnosed patients. The study reported lower baseline TCR diversity in newly diagnosed patients than in healthy donors.

Data came from immunoSEQ multiplex PCR; TCRdb stores just in-frame clones and leaves some out. The sample holds nearly 25,000 clones, roughly 84% seen once. Germline CDR1 is SGHTA and CDR2 is FQGNSA. The CDR3 runs to 16 residues. Losses at the gene ends were 5 bases for V and 2 bases for J; bases not matched to a gene: 8. Remarks on this clone: Its antigen is unknown.

Every single patient, without exception, relapsed after autologous stem cell transplantation, and brentuximab vedotin exposure varied. Magnetic negative selection purified CD4+ T cells from thawed PBMCs. The sequences come from CD4+ T cells from blood, collected at baseline. The source is a human donor with classical Hodgkin lymphoma. V is TRBV7-2 and J is TRBJ2-3; 9 positions agree with TRBD2. The CDR3 region has the DNA TGTGCCAGCAGCCTTCTCCTAGCGGGGAACACAGATACGCAGTATTTT. It is translated as CASSLLLAGNTDTQYF.